Sequencing of this TCR beta chain was carried out in a study of naive and memory T cell subsets. Germline CDR1 and CDR2: PRHDT and FYEKMQ (reference sequence). This CDR3 spans 14 amino acids. Trimming took 5 bases from V and 6 from J; bases not matched to a gene: 6. Study findings and constraints: Especially in CD8 cells, naive repertoires contained a few larger clonotypes, possibly CD45RA-re-expressing memory cells.

The beta constant-region primer was an equimolar mix of two oligonucleotides covering TRBC1 and TRBC2. Ligated cDNA was amplified by four rounds of PCR with nested alpha and beta constant-region primers and SP2. TCRdb independently ran MiXCR on the UMI-ligation and nested PCR reads; one entry per CDR3 protein. This sample has tens of thousands of distinct CDR3 sequences, with roughly 10% found just once. Notes on this clonotype: Its antigen remains unknown.

The sequence was collected from a human donor in good health. The material sequenced was naive CD4+ T cells from blood. The V gene is TRBV13, the J gene TRBJ2-3; 9 bases agree with TRBD1. This CDR3 reads CASSRTGAVDTQYF. The CDR3 region has the DNA TGTGCCAGCAGCCGGACAGGGGCAGTGGATACGCAGTATTTT.